This T cell receptor (beta chain) was identified in a study of T cells in Graves' hyperthyroidism and ophthalmopathy. Study information: Peripheral blood was secured at the point of initial diagnosis, before any treatment. Study outcomes and limitations: Prediction of ophthalmopathy progression came a median around 6 months pre-onset.

This clonotype was counted at least ten times. What it recognizes is unknown. The TCR beta CDR3 regions underwent amplification using RNA transcripts as the source. The HTBI primer set was used in a first-round RT-PCR of the TCR CDR3. TCRdb re-derived calls from the multiplex PCR reads in MiXCR, one entry per CDR3 protein. This sample has about 410,000 distinct CDR3 sequences; about 15% occur once, and the top ten carry less than 15%. Any patient presenting with uncontrolled infection, other autoimmune disease, pregnancy or lactation was left out. Diagnoses used clinical symptoms, serum thyroxine and TRAb, thyroid ultrasound and orbital computed tomography. CDR1 and CDR2 (germline): KGHSH, LQKENI. There are 15 residues in the CDR3. V lost 3 bases to trimming and J lost 2 bases, with 13 bases between them.

The origin of this receptor is a man aged 18 to 29 with Graves' ophthalmopathy. The chain has TRBV18 and TRBJ2-5; the D gene is possibly TRBD2 (5 bases). What was sequenced was blood. In nucleotides, the CDR3 is TGTGCCAGCTCACCTTTCGGAGCGGCTCAAGAGACCCAGTACTTC. This sequence encodes CASSPFGAAQETQYF.